This T cell receptor (beta chain) was identified in a study of CD8 T cells in Susac syndrome. Random hexamers primed reverse transcription of about 0.45 to 1 ug RNA. An immunoSEQ multiplex PCR amplified TCR beta CDR3 over 54 Vbeta and 13 Jbeta. Using its own MiXCR run on the immunoSEQ multiplex PCR reads, TCRdb lists one record per CDR3 protein. The data show around 130,000 distinct CDR3 sequences, approximately 95% seen once. V was pared by 5 bases and J by 8 bases, with 12 bases between. CDR3 length equals 13 residues. Per the germline V gene, CDR1 is MNHEY and CDR2 is SMNVEV (reference sequence). CD8+ and CD4+ T cells were negatively isolated; TEMRA cells were FACS-enriched.

J is TRBJ1-4 and V is TRBV27; D may be TRBD1 (5 bases). Sequenced sample: CD4+ T cells from PBMCs. This receptor was identified in a human donor with multiple sclerosis. The CDR3 loop is CASSVSGMEKLFF. CDR3 bases: TGTGCCAGCAGTGTTTCAGGGATGGAAAAACTGTTTTTT.